The T cell receptor (beta chain) under discussion was sequenced for a study of shared clonotypes between healthy human individuals. Broader study findings: Represented genetic and exposure-history diversity was restricted by having few donors. Clonotypes shared by all four donors outscored non-shared clonotypes in generation probability.

The healthy adult donors were HIV-negative and reported no recent acute infections or vaccinations. CDR1 is KGHSH and CDR2 is LQKENI in the germline V gene. This CDR3 is built from 14 residues. J gave up 6 bases and V 3 bases, and 3 bases lay outside the gene matches. Replicate PCRs run on sorted subsets employed 200 ng DNA, roughly 30,000 T cell genomes. Method: immunoSEQ multiplex PCR; TCRdb's copy keeps in-frame clones and lacks some. The data hold around 600,000 clones, with roughly 97% observed a single time. As concerns this clone: Its antigen is currently unknown.

The sequence came from a woman in her twenties or thirties in good health. Sequenced input: naive CD4+ T cells sorted from blood. Noted subset: CD45RA+ positively selected. This sequence joins TRBV18 and TRBJ2-2; 8 positions match TRBD1. The CDR3 protein is CASSPQGAPGELFF. The CDR3 DNA follows: TGTGCCAGCTCACCCCAGGGGGCGCCCGGGGAGCTGTTTTTT.